This TCR beta chain was sequenced in a study of identifying expanded T cells in peripheral blood. Study-wide points: Variance in clone template counts between approximately two-week samples significantly increased with total template count across all healthy donors. Technical replicates showed around 1.2 changed clones; two weeks about 16; four weeks 19.

During the collection period, no donor immune events like infections were recorded. The germline gives CDR1 SQVTM, CDR2 ANQGSEA. Trimming took off 7 bases at V and 4 bases at J, with 16 bases between the two ends. This CDR3 spans 13 amino acids. Using immunoSEQ multiplex PCR, the repertoire was profiled, and TCRdb retains in-frame clones only, with some absent. This table holds 100,000 to 150,000 clones, 86% found once. On this clone: Antigen specificity is unknown.

This receptor was taken from a person aged 18-69 years in good health. The rearrangement joins TRBV29-1 to TRBJ1-1; a weak D match, TRBD1 (5 bases). Source material: blood. The CDR3 reads CSANIQGPTEAFF. The CDR3 DNA is TGCAGCGCCAACATCCAGGGACCCACTGAAGCTTTCTTT.